This T cell receptor beta chain derives from a study of shared clonotypes between healthy human individuals. The CDR3 spans 15 residues. Trimming removed 7 bases from V and 5 bases from J; junction bases left unmatched: 10. Germline V gene lookup returns CDR1 MDHEN and CDR2 SYDVKM. As concerns this clone: What it binds is not known.

CD45RO-negative, CCR7-selected cells formed the naive CD8 fraction, which excluded terminally differentiated effector memory CD45RA+ cells. Caucasian adults living in Nashville, Tennessee, provided all samples. Overall study results and limits: A handful of donors held about 5.1% of naive CD4 clonotypes in common.

Genomic DNA of every subset was divided equally among multiple immunoSEQ plates. Method: immunoSEQ multiplex PCR; TCRdb's copy keeps in-frame clones and lacks some. The sample gives more than 2 million clones, roughly 95% of which show up once; about 1.6% is in the top ten. The gene calls are TRBV28 and TRBJ1-5; 8 bases agree with TRBD1. This clonotype originated in a man aged 18 to 30 in good health. Some clones in this sample may be carry-over from other donors' samples. The sequencing input was naive CD8+ T cells from PBMCs. DNA for the CDR3: TGTGCCAGCACGACAGGGGAGCGGGGTGATCAGCCCCAGCATTTT. Amino acids: CASTTGERGDQPQHF.